The clone carrying this T cell receptor (beta chain) was seen repeatedly, ten times or more. The record originates from a study of T cells in Graves' hyperthyroidism and ophthalmopathy. Using RNA transcripts as the source, TCR beta CDR3 regions were amplified. With the HTBI primer set, the TCR CDR3 went through a first round of RT-PCR. TCRdb called the multiplex PCR reads again in MiXCR, with one record for every CDR3 protein. The sample has about 180,000 distinct CDR3 sequences; 15% to 20% are singletons. This receptor was identified in a woman aged 45-59 years with Graves' hyperthyroidism. Sequencing was done on a sample of blood.

The CDR3: CASSVVAGGSTDTQYF. The CDR3 coding sequence is TGTGCCAGCAGCGTCGTAGCGGGGGGGAGCACAGATACGCAGTATTTT. The gene calls are TRBV7-2 and TRBJ2-3; 11 bases agree with TRBD2. This CDR3 contains 16 residues. The junction had 4 bases not matched to a gene; V was cut back by 5 bases and J by 0 bases. CDR1 SGHTA and CDR2 FQGNSA come from the germline V gene.